The 6 T cell receptor beta chains given below trace back to one sample, sequenced in a study of blood T cell repertoires in COVID-19. Generated by immunoSEQ multiplex PCR, the TCRdb table keeps only in-frame clones and is missing some. Here the sample spans about 250,000 clones, more than 65% being singletons. The sequencing input was peripheral blood. The receptors were sampled from an older person with COVID-19, enrolled during active disease.

The V and J genes are TRBV9 and TRBJ1-2; D is ambiguous. Trimming cost V 0 bases and J 6 bases, with 9 bases left between them. The V gene's germline CDR1 is SGDLS and CDR2 YYNGEE. The CDR3 has 13 amino acids. The CDR3 region is CASSVGPGDGYTF. Written as DNA, the CDR3 is TGTGCCAGCAGCGTAGGCCCCGGGGATGGCTACACCTTC.

The chain couples TRBV6-2 or TRBV6-3 to TRBJ1-2; 7 nucleotides line up with TRBD1. Germline-derived CDR1 and CDR2 are MNHEY and SVGEGT. The V gene end was trimmed by 5 bases and the J gene end by 3 bases; junction bases not matched to a gene: 6. The CDR3 loop spans 14 amino acids. This CDR3 reads CASSGNRGHYGYTF. The CDR3 bases are TGTGCCAGCAGTGGAAACAGGGGCCACTATGGCTACACCTTC.

The chain joins TRBV5-4 to TRBJ2-1; 11 bases map to TRBD2. Germline V lookup: CDR1 SGHNT, CDR2 YYREEE (reference sequence). V shed 5 bases and J 6 bases; nucleotides not matched to a gene: 7. The CDR3 has 15 amino acids. The CDR3 bases are TGTGCCAGCAGATTTAGCGGGGGGGCCGGCAATGAGCAGTTCTTC. Amino acids: CASRFSGGAGNEQFF.

The rearrangement links TRBV25-1 to TRBJ1-1, with a tentative D call TRBD1 (6 bases). This CDR3 spans 12 amino acids. Trimming took off 7 bases at V and 12 bases at J, with 18 bases between the two ends. Germline lookup yields CDR1 MGHDK and CDR2 SYGVNS. In nucleotides, the CDR3 is TGTGCCAGCAAGCATCCACAGGGCAGACCTTTCTTT. Amino acid sequence: CASKHPQGRPFF. Full variable domain (missing parts from reference TRBV25-1 and TRBJ1-1): EADIYQTPRYLVIGTGKKITLECSQTMGHDKMYWYQQDPGMELHLIHYSYGVNSTEKGDLSSESTVSRIRTEHFPLTLESARPSHTSQYLCASKHPQGRPFFGQGTRLTVV.

The gene calls are TRBV4-2 and TRBJ1-2, with D unresolved. Germline V lookup: CDR1 LGHNA, CDR2 YNFKEQ. The ends were cut back, 0 bases at V and 8 bases at J, with 7 bases in the middle. The CDR3 contains 12 residues. The CDR3 region has the DNA TGTGCCAGCAGCCAAGAGGGGAGGGGCTACACCTTC. Protein product: CASSQEGRGYTF.

The genes are TRBV6-2 or TRBV6-3 and TRBJ1-1; 8 nucleotides match TRBD1. After removal of 5 bases from V and 9 bases from J, the junction contained 5 bases not matched to a gene. CDR3 length: 12 residues. Germline V gives CDR1 MNHEY, CDR2 SVGEGT. CDR3 sequence reads: CASSHGQGQAFF. The CDR3 region has the DNA TGTGCCAGCAGTCACGGACAGGGTCAAGCTTTCTTT.